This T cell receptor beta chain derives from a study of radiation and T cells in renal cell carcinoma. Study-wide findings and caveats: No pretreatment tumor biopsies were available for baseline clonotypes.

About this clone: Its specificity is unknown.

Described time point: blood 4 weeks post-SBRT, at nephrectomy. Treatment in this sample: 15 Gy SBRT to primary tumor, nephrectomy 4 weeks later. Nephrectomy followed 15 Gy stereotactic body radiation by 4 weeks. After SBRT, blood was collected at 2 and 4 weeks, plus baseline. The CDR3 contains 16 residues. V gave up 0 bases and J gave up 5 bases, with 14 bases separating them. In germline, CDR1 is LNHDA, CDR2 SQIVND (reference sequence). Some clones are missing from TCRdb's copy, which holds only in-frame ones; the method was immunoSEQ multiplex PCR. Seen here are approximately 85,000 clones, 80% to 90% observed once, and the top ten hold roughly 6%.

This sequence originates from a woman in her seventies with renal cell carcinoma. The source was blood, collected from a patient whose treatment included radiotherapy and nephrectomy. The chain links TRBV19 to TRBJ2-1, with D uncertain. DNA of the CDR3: TGTGCCAGTAGTATAGATGGTACTCCACTCAACAATGAGCAGTTCTTC. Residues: CASSIDGTPLNNEQFF. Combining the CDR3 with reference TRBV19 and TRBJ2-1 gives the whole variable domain DGGITQSPKYLFRKEGQNVTLSCEQNLNHDAMYWYRQDPGQGLRLIYYSQIVNDFQKGDIAEGYSVSREKKESFPLTVTSAQKNPTAFYLCASSIDGTPLNNEQFFGPGTRLTVL.